A selection of T cell receptor beta chains follows, all from one sample in a study of monozygotic twins with inflammatory bowel disease. Using the 5' RACE reads, TCRdb records one entry per CDR3 protein without DNA. The sample is made up of 300,000 to 350,000 distinct CDR3 sequences, and the top ten hold 2% of it. The specimen sequenced was blood. These receptors were taken from a human donor with ulcerative colitis or Crohn's disease, or a healthy co-twin of an affected twin (not recorded which). CDR3s include the opening cysteine and the closing phenylalanine or tryptophan.

V	J	CDR3
TRBV5-1	TRBJ2-5	CASSLGQLETQYF
TRBV5-1	TRBJ1-1	CASREPGMNTEAFF
TRBV5-4	TRBJ2-3	CASSSAQEGRNTQYF
TRBV20-1	TRBJ2-3	CSARDLADTDTQYF
TRBV7-2	TRBJ2-1	CASSLVRTEHNEQFF
TRBV14	TRBJ2-1	CASSQQLATLLYNEQFF
TRBV5-1	TRBJ2-1	CASSSALAGIVNEQFF
TRBV7-2	TRBJ1-2	CASSLVVGQGYTF
TRBV12-3/TRBV12-4	TRBJ2-3	CASKAGVGTDTQYF
TRBV2	TRBJ1-4	CAGSDRSNEKLFF
TRBV28	TRBJ2-1	CASSPIVSGSYEQFF
TRBV5-1	TRBJ2-3	CASSLPQSGDTQYF
TRBV6-1	TRBJ2-1	CASSVARSLGASYNEQFF
TRBV20-1	TRBJ2-5	CSASPGLAGGEGETQYF
TRBV2	TRBJ1-5	CASSESPSSNQPQHF
TRBV12-3/TRBV12-4	TRBJ2-5	CASSSYPQETQYF
TRBV7-8	TRBJ1-1	CASSSLRDRAKMEAFF
TRBV15	TRBJ2-5	CATSSYLAQTQYF
TRBV11-2	TRBJ2-1	CASSFVLRIHNEQFF
TRBV3-1	TRBJ1-3	CASSQRGVGGNTIYF
TRBV10-3	TRBJ2-1	CAISGQGFYNEQFF
TRBV6-6	TRBJ1-2	CASTGSEDGYTF
TRBV6-1	TRBJ1-2	CASSRGDGTGYGYTF
TRBV2	TRBJ2-1	CASRAYGRGSEQFF
TRBV10-3	TRBJ2-7	CAISEGLDPLYEQYF
TRBV7-8	TRBJ2-5	CASNRGRSDETQYF
TRBV20-1	TRBJ1-2	CSARDVGQAYGYTF
TRBV12-3/TRBV12-4	TRBJ2-7	CASSFTSGRALSYEQYF
TRBV11-2	TRBJ1-4	CASSWTSPNEKLFF
TRBV5-1	TRBJ1-2	CASRPGQQRGGYTF
TRBV20-1	TRBJ1-1	CSAPGLSDHTEAFF
TRBV12-3/TRBV12-4	TRBJ2-5	CASSPPGGFQETQYF
TRBV18	TRBJ1-2	CASSVTGDGYTF
TRBV28	TRBJ1-4	CASSSPGDEKLFF
TRBV20-1	TRBJ1-1	CSAFKPGGNTEAFF
TRBV29-1	TRBJ1-1	CSVRGVVSTGGNTEAFF
TRBV7-6	TRBJ2-7	CASSQGQGDIYEQYF
TRBV28	TRBJ1-5	CASSLAGDGNQPQHF
TRBV10-2	TRBJ2-7	CASSETRGLSYERYF
TRBV15	TRBJ2-5	CATSREGRTGGGETQYF
TRBV12-3/TRBV12-4	TRBJ2-7	CASSFSLGQRGAKTYEQYF
TRBV13	TRBJ2-1	CASSTQRERWGNEQFF
TRBV15	TRBJ1-1	CATSRDLILRNADTEAFF